This note documents a single T cell receptor beta chain sequence. Its target is unknown. CDR3 length: 15 amino acids. V lost 5 bases, J lost 3 bases, and 8 bases stayed unmatched. Germline V gene sequence: CDR1 SNHLY, CDR2 FYNNEI. The record originates from a study of cytomegalovirus exposure and HLA in healthy donors. 60 Vbeta and 13 Jbeta primers were used in PCR. The assay was immunoSEQ multiplex PCR, and TCRdb's table has in-frame clones only and misses some. The data hold 200,000 or so clones, with around 77% observed a single time. General observations from the study: Many donors shared some public TCRs, even though most TCR sequences were rare.

The chain uses TRBV2 and TRBJ2-3; 7 nucleotides line up with TRBD1. The source material was PBMCs. The clonotype was recovered from a woman aged 25-40 years in good health and CMV-seronegative. For the CDR3, the DNA is TGTGCCAGCAGTATGACAGGGAGTCGGACAGATACGCAGTATTTT. Its translation: CASSMTGSRTDTQYF.